The 6 T cell receptor beta chains listed next were all sequenced from one sample in a study of Ad26.COV2.S vaccination and SARS-CoV-2 variants. Profiled with immunoSEQ multiplex PCR; TCRdb holds only in-frame clones, not every one. The profile shows roughly 700,000 clones, roughly 90% of them singletons. Stated treatment: 15 to 20 received Ad26.COV2.S at low or high dose, single or two shots; 5 received placebo; per-sample allocation not given. Day 63 following the first vaccine or placebo injection was when the samples were taken. Source: peripheral blood, taken in a trial of Ad26.COV2.S vaccine versus placebo. These receptors were collected from a person aged 18-60 years who received the Ad26.COV2.S COVID-19 vaccine or a placebo.

The chain links TRBV10-3 to TRBJ2-1, with 14 nucleotides matching TRBD2. The germline gives CDR1 ENHRY, CDR2 SYGVKD. The CDR3 covers 13 residues. The V gene end was trimmed by 10 bases and the J gene end by 6 bases; junction bases not matched to a gene: 2. DNA for the CDR3: TGTGCCACGGGACTAGCGGGAGCCAATGAGCAGTTCTTC. Residues: CATGLAGANEQFF.

The rearrangement uses TRBV11-3 and TRBJ1-1, with D possibly being TRBD1 (5 bases). CDR1 SGHNT and CDR2 YENEEA come from the germline V gene. Trimming removed 0 bases at V and 5 bases at J, with 7 bases between. CDR3 length: 13 residues. The CDR3 sequence: CASSLDWGTEAFF. The CDR3 coding sequence is TGTGCCAGCAGCTTAGATTGGGGGACTGAAGCTTTCTTT.

This clone was observed once. CDR3 residues: CAWSARIWRETQYF. As DNA, the CDR3 is TGTGCCTGGAGTGCACGGATCTGGAGAGAGACCCAGTACTTC. The V and J genes are TRBV30 and TRBJ2-5; no reliable D call. Germline V gene sequence: CDR1 GTSNPN, CDR2 SVGIG (reference sequence). Trimming pared 1 base from V and 4 bases from J, leaving 13 bases between. The CDR3 loop spans 14 amino acids.

The chain links TRBV3-1 (or the pseudogene TRBV3-2) to TRBJ2-3, with 12 bases fitting TRBD2. V shed 3 bases, J shed 2 bases, and the junction held 3 bases outside the gene matches. The CDR3 extends over 16 amino acids. The germline gives CDR1 LGHDT, CDR2 YNNKEL (reference sequence). The CDR3 protein is CASSHPSGRDTDTQYF. CDR3 DNA sequence: TGTGCCAGCAGCCATCCTAGCGGGAGGGACACAGATACGCAGTATTTT.

The V and J genes are TRBV6-5 and TRBJ1-1; D remains unclear. The CDR3 runs 12 residues. The germline V and J ends were trimmed by 8 bases and 1 base, with 8 bases remaining between them. Germline lookup yields CDR1 MNHEY and CDR2 SVGAGI. CDR3 bases: TGTGCCAGCCAGGAGCCGAACACTGAAGCTTTCTTT. Protein: CASQEPNTEAFF.

As concerns this clone: The same CDR3 also results from other DNA sequences found in this sample. The J gene is TRBJ2-2, the V gene TRBV5-1, with unresolved D. V lost 0 bases and J lost 0, with 6 bases in between. The CDR3 spans 15 residues. The germline gives CDR1 SGHRS, CDR2 YFSETQ. The CDR3 region has the DNA TGCGCCAGCAGCTTGGACCGATCGAACACCGGGGAGCTGTTTTTT. Its translation: CASSLDRSNTGELFF.